This record looks at one T cell receptor beta chain sequence and its context. Original processing notes: By means of reference gene primer amplification, nucleated cell counts were estimated. The data were produced by immunoSEQ multiplex PCR, yet TCRdb's version contains in-frame clones alone and is incomplete. V, J and clone size are taken as reported in that table, and D and trimming were inferred from the DNA itself. The sample consists of approximately 170,000 clones, under 80% of them appearing once. The data were obtained in a study of blood T cell repertoires in COVID-19. Overall study: Whether acute or convalescent, the COVID-19 samples came from the United States, Italy and Spain. Sample material is recorded as cDNA or gDNA derived from T cells, B-cell-depleted T cells, or PBMCs.

The length of the CDR3 is 15 residues. V shed 8 bases and J shed 0 bases, with 14 bases lying between them. Germline-derived CDR1 and CDR2 are LNHDA and SQIVND (reference sequence). V usage is TRBV19 and J usage is TRBJ1-5; unclear D gene. This receptor was identified in a woman in her forties or fifties with acute or convalescent COVID-19. The sample comprised peripheral blood. This chain's CDR3 is CASDFGGFSNQPQHF. The CDR3 DNA follows: TGTGCCAGTGATTTCGGCGGCTTTAGCAATCAGCCCCAGCATTTT.